These 18 T cell receptor beta chains came from one sample sequenced in a study of Ad26.COV2.S vaccination and SARS-CoV-2 variants. The repertoire was sequenced with immunoSEQ multiplex PCR; TCRdb's copy has only in-frame clones and lacks some. The sample contains about 180,000 clones, 70% to 90% of which appear only once. Here the sequenced sample was peripheral blood, taken after recovery from COVID-19. These receptors originate from a human donor who had recovered from COVID-19.

V gene TRBV11-3 combines with J gene TRBJ2-2; 8 bases map to TRBD1. The CDR3 is 14 residues long. From germline, CDR1 is SGHNT and CDR2 YENEEA. The junction had 5 bases not matched to a gene; V was cut back by 5 bases and J by 6 bases. CDR3: CASSPRTGPGELFF. As DNA, the CDR3 is TGTGCCAGCAGCCCACGGACAGGGCCCGGGGAGCTGTTTTTT.

The chain links TRBV7-8 to TRBJ2-4, with 8 bases aligning to TRBD2. CDR3 length: 16 residues. Looked up from germline, CDR1 is SGHVS and CDR2 is FQNEAQ. With 2 bases clipped from V and 0 bases from J, the junction kept 3 bases outside the gene matches. The CDR3 nucleotides read TGTGCCAGCAGCTTAAAAGCGGGAGAAGCCAAAAACATTCAGTACTTC. Translated: CASSLKAGEAKNIQYF.

This chain joins TRBV12-3 or TRBV12-4 and TRBJ1-3; D gene unclear. V was trimmed by 5 bases and J by 1 base, leaving 3 bases between them. The CDR3 is 12 amino acids. The CDR3 region has the DNA TGTGCCAGCAGTCTTTCTGGAAACACCATATATTTT. Translation gives CASSLSGNTIYF.

The V call is TRBV28, the J call TRBJ2-7; maybe TRBD1 (5 bases). CDR1 is MDHEN, CDR2 SYDVKM, per germline. V was shortened by 5 bases and J by 1 base, with 12 bases between the two germline ends. This CDR3 is built from 14 residues. CDR3 DNA: TGTGCCAGCAGTCCCGACAGCCAATCCTACGAGCAGTACTTC. Protein sequence: CASSPDSQSYEQYF.

This clone has just one count. The chain uses TRBV7-9 and TRBJ2-3, with TRBD2 matching over 8 bases. This CDR3 has 12 amino acids. V was pared by 6 bases and J by 13 bases, with 9 bases of the junction left unmatched. CDR1 is SEHNR, CDR2 FQNEAQ, per germline (reference sequence). In nucleotides, the CDR3 is TGTGCCAGCAGGTCAGCGGGAGACTCGAAGTATTTT. Its translation: CASRSAGDSKYF.

The CDR3 bases are TGTGCCAGCAGTCCCACCACAGATACGCAGTATTTT. Translation: CASSPTTDTQYF. The chain uses TRBV12-3 or TRBV12-4 and TRBJ2-3; unclear D gene. V was clipped by 5 bases and J by 2 bases, with 5 bases between them. The CDR3 runs 12 residues.

The gene calls are TRBV30 and TRBJ2-1, with 16 bases lining up with TRBD2. Germline V gene sequence: CDR1 GTSNPN, CDR2 SVGIG (reference sequence). V lost 5 bases, J lost 6 bases, and 10 bases stayed unmatched. This CDR3 comprises 17 residues. CDR3 DNA sequence: TGTGCCTGGGGCGGGACTAGCGGGGGGGAGGGTTCCAATGAGCAGTTCTTC. Its translation: CAWGGTSGGEGSNEQFF.

The chain is built from TRBV30 and TRBJ1-6; D is unresolved. Trimming removed 2 bases from V and 8 bases from J, with 22 bases in between. The CDR3 totals 17 residues. CDR1 is GTSNPN and CDR2 is SVGIG in the germline V gene (reference sequence). As DNA, the CDR3 is TGTGCCTGGAGTTTGTACTCCCCAAGCCTGCCCTATTCACCCCTCCACTTT. Amino acids: CAWSLYSPSLPYSPLHF.

The chain couples TRBV5-1 to TRBJ2-3; tentative D call: TRBD1 (5 bases). Trimming left V 0 bases short and J 4 bases short, with 9 bases between. The CDR3 loop spans 14 amino acids. From germline, CDR1 is SGHRS and CDR2 YFSETQ. The CDR3 loop is CASSLDVRADTQYF. The CDR3 DNA reads TGCGCCAGCAGCTTGGACGTCAGGGCAGATACGCAGTATTTT.

This sequence joins TRBV29-1 and TRBJ2-3; 11 bases agree with TRBD2. Germline lookup yields CDR1 SQVTM and CDR2 ANQGSEA. CDR3 length: 14 residues. The V gene end was trimmed by 6 bases and the J gene end by 7 bases; junction bases not matched to a gene: 9. CDR3 nucleotides: TGCAGCGTGGTTAGCGGGAGGGCCAAAAATACGCAGTATTTT. Amino acids: CSVVSGRAKNTQYF.

This clone showed up just a few times. The chain joins TRBV3-1 (or the pseudogene TRBV3-2) to TRBJ1-1; a weak D match, TRBD1 (5 bases). The CDR3 has 12 residues. V dropped 4 bases and J dropped 11 bases, with 14 bases sitting between them. Germline CDR1 is LGHDT and CDR2 is YNNKEL (reference sequence). In nucleotides, the CDR3 is TGTGCCAGCAGCCCAGGGTCGAGAATGGCTTTCTTT. This sequence encodes CASSPGSRMAFF.

This chain connects TRBV7-9 to TRBJ2-2; TRBD1 aligns across 8 bases. The CDR3 covers 15 residues. Looked up from germline, CDR1 is SEHNR and CDR2 is FQNEAQ (reference sequence). V shed 6 bases, J shed 0 bases, and the junction held 3 bases outside the gene matches. CDR3 sequence reads: CASRLTGANTGELFF. DNA for the CDR3: TGTGCCAGCAGACTGACAGGGGCGAACACCGGGGAGCTGTTTTTT.

V is TRBV7-6 and J is TRBJ2-1; no clear D gene. Trimming left V 2 bases short and J 4 bases short, with 18 bases between. The CDR3 extends over 17 amino acids. Germline V gene sequence: CDR1 SGHVS, CDR2 FNYEAQ. The CDR3 protein is CASSLSRPSGLYNEQFF. The CDR3 nucleotides read TGTGCCAGCAGCTTAAGTCGGCCTTCGGGCCTATACAATGAGCAGTTCTTC.

V usage is TRBV7-8 and J usage is TRBJ2-7; D call uncertain. Trimming left V 2 bases short and J 4 bases short, with 12 bases between. CDR3 length: 14 residues. The germline gives CDR1 SGHVS, CDR2 FQNEAQ. The CDR3 is CASSLNSQTYEQYF. In DNA form, the CDR3 reads TGTGCCAGCAGCTTAAACTCCCAGACTTACGAGCAGTACTTC.

This chain joins TRBV2 and TRBJ2-6, with a weak D call TRBD1 (5 bases). V was pared by 6 bases and J by 3 bases, with 15 bases between. The germline gives CDR1 SNHLY, CDR2 FYNNEI. This CDR3 comprises 16 residues. The CDR3 loop reads CASSGDSFGGANVLTF. The CDR3 DNA reads TGTGCCAGCAGCGGAGACAGCTTCGGTGGGGCCAACGTCCTGACTTTC.

This chain links TRBV19 with TRBJ2-3, with a tentative D call TRBD1 (6 bases). Germline CDR1 is LNHDA and CDR2 is SQIVND (reference sequence). V was trimmed by 2 bases and J by 6 bases, leaving 18 bases between them. This CDR3 has 16 amino acids. CDR3 nucleotides: TGTGCCAGTAGTATAAGTAGGGGGAACCCCTTGGATACGCAGTATTTT. This encodes CASSISRGNPLDTQYF.

V gene TRBV29-1 combines with J gene TRBJ2-3; the match to TRBD2 covers 10 bases. Looked up from germline, CDR1 is SQVTM and CDR2 is ANQGSEA. The CDR3 loop spans 15 amino acids. The V segment lost 3 bases and the J segment 2 bases; nucleotides outside the gene matches: 5. Here the CDR3 reads CSVEEAGGITDTQYF. CDR3 nucleotide sequence: TGCAGCGTTGAGGAAGCGGGAGGGATCACAGATACGCAGTATTTT.

This chain connects TRBV19 to TRBJ2-1; D gene ambiguous. This CDR3 region has 15 residues. The germline V and J ends were trimmed by 9 bases and 7 bases, with 22 bases remaining between them. Germline-derived CDR1 and CDR2 are LNHDA and SQIVND (reference sequence). The CDR3 sequence is CASRPRAEVRNEQFF. For the CDR3, the DNA is TGTGCCAGCCGCCCCCGGGCCGAAGTCCGGAATGAGCAGTTCTTC. The full variable domain, completed using reference TRBV19 and TRBJ2-1, is DGGITQSPKYLFRKEGQNVTLSCEQNLNHDAMYWYRQDPGQGLRLIYYSQIVNDFQKGDIAEGYSVSREKKESFPLTVTSAQKNPTAFYLCASRPRAEVRNEQFFGPGTRLTVL.